This T cell receptor beta chain was retrieved from a study of T cell responses to AZD1222 COVID-19 vaccine. There are 16 residues in the CDR3. V was trimmed by 2 bases and J by 0 bases, leaving 11 bases between them. Germline V gene data show CDR1 as ENHRY and CDR2 as SYGVKD. Data came from immunoSEQ multiplex PCR; TCRdb stores just in-frame clones and leaves some out. The sample lists under 90,000 clones; 80% to 90% were seen once. V usage is TRBV10-3 and J usage is TRBJ1-3; TRBD1 might be the D (5 bases). Sequencing was performed on peripheral blood, taken 28 days after the second AZD1222 dose. The sequence derives from an adult who received the AZD1222 COVID-19 vaccine. CDR3 coding DNA: TGTGCCATCAGTGAGAAAAGGGACTACTCTGGAAACACCATATATTTT. Translating gives CAISEKRDYSGNTIYF.